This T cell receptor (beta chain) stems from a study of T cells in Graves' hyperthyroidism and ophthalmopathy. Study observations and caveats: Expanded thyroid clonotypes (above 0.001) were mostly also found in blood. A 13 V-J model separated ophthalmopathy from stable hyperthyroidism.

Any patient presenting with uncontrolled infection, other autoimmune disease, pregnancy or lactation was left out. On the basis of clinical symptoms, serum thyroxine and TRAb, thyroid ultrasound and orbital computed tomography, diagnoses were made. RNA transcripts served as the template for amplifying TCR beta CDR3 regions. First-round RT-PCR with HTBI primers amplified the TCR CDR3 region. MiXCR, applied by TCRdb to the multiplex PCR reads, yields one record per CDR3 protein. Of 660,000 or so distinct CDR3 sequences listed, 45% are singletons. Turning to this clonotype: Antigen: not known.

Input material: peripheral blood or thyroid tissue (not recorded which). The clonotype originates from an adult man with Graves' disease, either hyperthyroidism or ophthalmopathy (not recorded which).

In DNA form, the CDR3 reads TGTGCCATCAGTGGGCCGGGACTTGGAAACACCATATATTTT. Translating it yields CAISGPGLGNTIYF. The chain carries TRBV10-3 and TRBJ1-3; D perhaps matches TRBD1 (5 bases). This CDR3 contains 14 residues. The V and J ends lost 4 bases and 3 bases respectively, with 10 bases between them. In germline, CDR1 is ENHRY, CDR2 SYGVKD.